These T cell receptor beta chains were read from a single sample in a study of identifying expanded T cells in peripheral blood. Repertoires were generated with immunoSEQ multiplex PCR, while TCRdb's copy carries only in-frame clones and drops some. The profile shows roughly 92,000 clones, 88% of them singletons. The sample consisted of blood. The receptors were gathered from a person aged 18-69 years in good health. CDR3s include the opening cysteine and the closing phenylalanine or tryptophan. D genes are given only for firm matches. Where a row states a size, it is once, few, many or the class of an expanded clone; other rows omit it.

abundance,j_gene,d_gene,v_gene,CDR3aa,CDR3nt
-,TRBJ2-7,TRBD2,TRBV4-3,CASSQDPPGGGVYEQYF,TGCGCCAGCAGCCAAGATCCCCCGGGGGGGGGCGTCTACGAGCAGTACTTC
once,TRBJ2-1,TRBD2,TRBV7-9,CASSSRTSGGDYNEQFF,TGTGCCAGCAGCTCCCGGACTAGCGGGGGGGATTACAATGAGCAGTTCTTC
-,TRBJ1-1,-,TRBV4-3,CASSRTRMNTEAFF,TGCGCCAGCAGTCGCACCAGGATGAACACTGAAGCTTTCTTT
-,TRBJ2-2,-,TRBV2,CASRLANTGELFF,TGTGCCAGTCGACTCGCGAACACCGGGGAGCTGTTTTTT
once,TRBJ1-4,TRBD1,TRBV6-1,CASRRQGEEKLFF,TGTGCCAGCAGGAGACAGGGAGAAGAAAAACTGTTTTTT
-,TRBJ2-1,TRBD1,TRBV7-6,CASSVGTGGAYNEQFF,TGTGCCAGCAGCGTAGGGACAGGGGGCGCCTACAATGAGCAGTTCTTC
-,TRBJ2-3,TRBD2,TRBV4-3,CASSPRGGGTDTQYF,TGCGCCAGCAGCCCCCGTGGGGGGGGCACAGATACGCAGTATTTT
-,TRBJ2-7,-,TRBV7-9,CASSFSTYEQYF,TGTGCCAGCAGCTTCTCTACCTACGAGCAGTACTTC
-,TRBJ2-2,-,TRBV29-1,CSVVSSANTGELFF,TGCAGCGTTGTGTCCAGCGCGAACACCGGGGAGCTGTTTTTT
-,TRBJ1-4,-,TRBV7-9,CASSPAGKLFF,TGTGCCAGCAGCCCAGCGGGAAAACTGTTTTTT
-,TRBJ2-7,TRBD1,TRBV6-4,CASSDLSMKGASYYEQYF,TGTGCCAGCAGTGATCTTTCGATGAAGGGGGCTTCCTACTACGAGCAGTACTTC
-,TRBJ1-1,TRBD1,TRBV7-9,CASLDGGGGLGRTEAFF,TGTGCCAGCCTCGACGGAGGGGGCGGACTCGGTCGAACTGAAGCTTTCTTT
-,TRBJ1-1,-,TRBV4-3,CASSPGPTGPEAFF,TGCGCCAGCAGCCCGGGACCAACCGGGCCTGAAGCTTTCTTT
-,TRBJ1-5,-,TRBV19,CASSILGNNQPQHF,TGTGCCAGTAGTATACTTGGCAACAATCAGCCCCAGCATTTT
-,TRBJ2-7,TRBD1,TRBV7-8,CASSLSAETGGNEQYF,TGTGCCAGCAGCTTATCTGCCGAGACAGGGGGTAACGAGCAGTACTTC
-,TRBJ2-5,TRBD2,TRBV28,CASSPGLAGEETQYF,TGTGCCAGCAGCCCCGGACTAGCGGGGGAAGAGACCCAGTACTTC
-,TRBJ2-3,TRBD2,TRBV7-9,CASSLTGLAGAVSTDTQYF,TGTGCCAGCAGCTTAACGGGACTAGCGGGGGCCGTTAGCACAGATACGCAGTATTTT
once,TRBJ2-7,-,TRBV11-2,CASSLNYEQYF,TGTGCCAGCAGCTTAAACTACGAGCAGTACTTC
-,TRBJ2-3,-,TRBV7-8,CASSLGVGGGTDTQYF,TGTGCCAGCAGCCTGGGGGTCGGGGGAGGCACAGATACGCAGTATTTT
-,TRBJ2-1,-,TRBV19,CASSAFNEQFF,TGTGCCAGTAGTGCATTCAATGAGCAGTTCTTC
-,TRBJ1-5,TRBD1,TRBV4-1,CASSHAPGQHNQPQHF,TGCGCCAGCAGCCATGCCCCGGGACAGCACAATCAGCCCCAGCATTTT
-,TRBJ2-4,TRBD1,TRBV28,CAIQQGAGNIQYF,TGTGCCATCCAACAGGGGGCGGGAAACATTCAGTACTTC
-,TRBJ1-2,-,TRBV13,CASRMETGYGYTF,TGTGCCAGCCGCATGGAGACAGGCTATGGCTACACCTTC
-,TRBJ1-1,-,TRBV18,CASSPTETANTEAFF,TGTGCCAGCTCACCTACAGAAACAGCGAACACTGAAGCTTTCTTT
-,TRBJ2-7,-,TRBV18,CASSPLRDTDIPEQYF,TGTGCCAGCTCACCACTTCGAGACACGGATATACCCGAGCAGTACTTC
-,TRBJ2-7,-,TRBV13,CASSRIEIARSGEQYF,TGTGCCAGCAGCCGAATCGAGATTGCCCGTTCTGGAGAGCAGTACTTC
once,TRBJ1-5,-,TRBV23-1,CASLKSTSDSNQPQHF,TGCGCCAGCCTCAAGTCAACTTCGGATAGCAATCAGCCCCAGCATTTT
-,TRBJ2-7,-,TRBV18,CASSPTEGVSYEQYF,TGTGCCAGCTCACCAACCGAGGGGGTGTCCTACGAGCAGTACTTC
-,TRBJ2-5,-,TRBV7-2,CASSPKLWVHREGGETQYF,TGTGCCAGCAGCCCCAAACTGTGGGTCCACAGGGAAGGGGGAGAGACCCAGTACTTC
-,TRBJ2-5,-,TRBV5-6,CASSSTKWYQETQYF,TGTGCCAGCAGCTCTACCAAGTGGTACCAAGAGACCCAGTACTTC
-,TRBJ1-2,-,TRBV5-5,CASSLLGNYGYTF,TGTGCCAGCAGCTTGCTGGGAAACTATGGCTACACCTTC
-,TRBJ2-5,-,TRBV9,CASSKFGGQETQYF,TGTGCCAGCAGCAAATTTGGGGGGCAAGAGACCCAGTACTTC
-,TRBJ2-1,-,TRBV29-1,CSVSGGLSSYNEQFF,TGCAGCGTTTCGGGGGGCCTGAGCTCCTACAATGAGCAGTTCTTC
-,TRBJ2-7,-,TRBV4-1,CASSPYHRDYEQYF,TGCGCCAGCAGCCCATATCACAGGGACTACGAGCAGTACTTC
once,TRBJ2-7,TRBD1,TRBV10-3,CAISERDSSYEQYF,TGTGCCATCAGTGAACGGGACAGCTCCTACGAGCAGTACTTC
-,TRBJ1-1,-,TRBV19,CASKGDYNTEAFF,TGTGCCAGTAAAGGGGATTATAACACTGAAGCTTTCTTT
-,TRBJ2-5,TRBD1,TRBV7-8,CASSPSPGTEETQYF,TGTGCCAGCAGCCCTAGCCCGGGGACAGAGGAGACCCAGTACTTC
-,TRBJ2-3,TRBD2,TRBV2,CASTPGTSGGQTPRDTQYF,TGTGCCAGCACCCCCGGGACTAGCGGGGGGCAAACCCCCAGGGATACGCAGTATTTT
-,TRBJ2-3,TRBD2,TRBV12-5,CASGMGLAGTDTQYF,TGTGCTAGTGGTATGGGACTAGCCGGGACAGATACGCAGTATTTT